These T cell receptor beta chains were read from a single sample in a study of cytomegalovirus exposure and HLA in healthy donors. Assay: immunoSEQ multiplex PCR; the TCRdb copy retains only in-frame clones and omits some. The sample shows about 150,000 clones, around 74% of them seen only once. Input material: PBMCs. The source of these receptors is a man aged 18-30 years in good health and CMV-seronegative. The CDR3 runs from the conserved cysteine through the conserved F or W. D genes are given only for firm matches. A clone size is listed for some rows: how often the clone was seen (once, few, many), or a class if it is expanded.

TRBJ2-5 - TRBV7-9 TRBD1 TGTGCCAGCAGCTTAGCCCGGGACAGGGGGTTTAAGGAGACCCAGTACTTC CASSLARDRGFKETQYF
TRBJ2-7 once TRBV5-5 - TGTGCCAGCAGCCCACTCCAGGCGGGCGAGCAGTACTTC CASSPLQAGEQYF
TRBJ2-6 - TRBV10-3 - TGTGCCATCAGTGACAACTCTGGGGCCAACGTCCTGACTTTC CAISDNSGANVLTF
TRBJ1-2 - TRBV4-3 TRBD1 TGCGCCAGCAGCCAAGGATGGACAGGGGTACAGGGCTACACCTTC CASSQGWTGVQGYTF
TRBJ1-2 - TRBV27 TRBD1 TGTGCCAGCAGTTTCCGGTCCCCCGGACAGGGTCACGGCTACACCTTC CASSFRSPGQGHGYTF
TRBJ2-3 - TRBV11-2 - TGTGCCAGCAGCGGTAGACTCGCAGATACGCAGTATTTT CASSGRLADTQYF
TRBJ2-2 - TRBV21-1 - TGTGCCAGCAGCAAAGATCTGAGGGGGCATAGCGGGGAGCTGTTTTTT CASSKDLRGHSGELFF
TRBJ2-5 - TRBV5-8 - TGTGCCAGCATCGTTCGTCCCGGTGGGACCCAGTACTTC CASIVRPGGTQYF
TRBJ2-2 - TRBV7-9 TRBD1 TGTGCCAGCAGCGCCCGGGACAGGGGAATGGAGACCGGGGAGCTGTTTTTT CASSARDRGMETGELFF
TRBJ2-3 - TRBV11-2 TRBD1 TGTGCCAGCAGCTTATACCGGGACAGGTCCGATACGCAGTATTTT CASSLYRDRSDTQYF
TRBJ2-1 once TRBV30 - TGTGCCTGGAGTGTAGCGGCCGGGGGTGAGCAGTTCTTC CAWSVAAGGEQFF
TRBJ2-1 - TRBV27 - TGTGCCAGCAGTCTACAGGGCGGCGAGCAGTTCTTC CASSLQGGEQFF
TRBJ2-1 - TRBV6-4 TRBD2 TGTGCCAGCAGTGGACTAGCGGGAGGGGATGAGCAGTTCTTC CASSGLAGGDEQFF
TRBJ2-3 - TRBV7-9 - TGTGCCAGCGGCTTAGTGGCGGGACTTCACAGAGATACGCAGTATTTT CASGLVAGLHRDTQYF
TRBJ2-3 - TRBV5-4 - TGTGCCAGCAGCTTGGGAGCGGATACGCAGTATTTT CASSLGADTQYF
TRBJ2-7 - TRBV27 TRBD2 TGTGCCAGCAGATTTACGCTAGCGGGAGGGCAATCTGGGGAGCAGTACTTC CASRFTLAGGQSGEQYF
TRBJ2-7 - TRBV5-6 - TGTGCCAGCAGCTTACCTACCTCATCCGAGCAGTACTTC CASSLPTSSEQYF
TRBJ1-2 - TRBV2 - TGTGCCAGCAGTGAAGCTTATAGGGACACCTATGGCTACACCTTC CASSEAYRDTYGYTF
TRBJ2-7 - TRBV27 TRBD2 TGTGCCAGCTCGCTGACTAGCGGCCTCTCCTACGAGCAGTACTTC CASSLTSGLSYEQYF
TRBJ2-7 - TRBV6-5 TRBD1 TGTGCCAGCACCCGGGGGACAGGCTCCTACGAGCAGTACTTC CASTRGTGSYEQYF